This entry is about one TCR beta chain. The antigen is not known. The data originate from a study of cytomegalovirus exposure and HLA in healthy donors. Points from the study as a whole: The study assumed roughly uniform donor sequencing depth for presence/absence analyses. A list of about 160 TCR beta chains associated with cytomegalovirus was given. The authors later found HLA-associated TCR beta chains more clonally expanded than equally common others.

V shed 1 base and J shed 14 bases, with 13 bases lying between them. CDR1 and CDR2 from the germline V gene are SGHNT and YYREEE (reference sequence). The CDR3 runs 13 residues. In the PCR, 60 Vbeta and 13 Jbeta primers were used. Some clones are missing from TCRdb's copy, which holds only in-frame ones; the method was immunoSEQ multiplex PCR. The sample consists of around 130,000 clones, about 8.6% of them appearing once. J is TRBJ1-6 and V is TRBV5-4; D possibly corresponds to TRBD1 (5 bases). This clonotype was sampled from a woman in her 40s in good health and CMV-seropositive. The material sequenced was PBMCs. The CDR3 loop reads CASSLRGNKALHF. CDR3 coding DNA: TGTGCCAGCAGCTTGCGGGGGAATAAGGCCCTCCACTTT.